This entry describes one T cell receptor beta chain. These data belong to a study of shared clonotypes between healthy human individuals. V shed 1 base and J shed 5 bases, with 8 bases lying between them. Germline CDR1 reads LNHDA; CDR2 reads SQIVND (reference sequence). The CDR3 spans 13 residues. The method was immunoSEQ multiplex PCR; TCRdb's version includes in-frame clones alone and lacks a portion of them. The sample records about 470,000 clones, around 75% being singletons. The specimen was PBMCs. The source of this sequence is a woman aged 40-49 years in good health. Some clones in this sample may be carry-over from other donors' samples. V usage is TRBV19 and J usage is TRBJ1-1; D remains ambiguous. CDR3 sequence reads: CASSIVVGTEAFF. For the CDR3, the DNA is TGTGCCAGTAGTATAGTTGTCGGGACTGAAGCTTTCTTT.